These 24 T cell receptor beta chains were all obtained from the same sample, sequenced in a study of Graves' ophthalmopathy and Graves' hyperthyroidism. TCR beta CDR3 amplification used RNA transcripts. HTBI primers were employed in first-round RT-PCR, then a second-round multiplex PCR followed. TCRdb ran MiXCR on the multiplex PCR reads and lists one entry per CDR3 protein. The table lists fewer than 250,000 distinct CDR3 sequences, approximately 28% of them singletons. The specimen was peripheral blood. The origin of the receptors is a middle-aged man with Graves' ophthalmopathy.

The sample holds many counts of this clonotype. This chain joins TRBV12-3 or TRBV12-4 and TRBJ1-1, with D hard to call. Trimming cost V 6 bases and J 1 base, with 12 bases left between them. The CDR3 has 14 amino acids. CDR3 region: CASSYGLANTEAFF. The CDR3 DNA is TGTGCCAGCAGCTATGGACTTGCGAACACTGAAGCTTTCTTT.

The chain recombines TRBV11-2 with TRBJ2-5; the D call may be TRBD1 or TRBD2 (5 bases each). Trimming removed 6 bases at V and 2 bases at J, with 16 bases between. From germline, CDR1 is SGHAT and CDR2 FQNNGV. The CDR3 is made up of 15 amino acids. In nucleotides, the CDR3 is TGTGCCAGCAGACCACTAGGGGCCGGGCAAGAGACCCAGTACTTC. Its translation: CASRPLGAGQETQYF.

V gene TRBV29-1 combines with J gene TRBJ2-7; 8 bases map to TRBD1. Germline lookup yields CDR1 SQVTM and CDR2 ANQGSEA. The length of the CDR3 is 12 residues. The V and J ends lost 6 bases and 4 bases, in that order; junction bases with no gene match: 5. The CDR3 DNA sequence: TGCAGCGTGAAGGACAGGGCATACGAGCAGTACTTC. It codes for CSVKDRAYEQYF.

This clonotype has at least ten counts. CDR3 nucleotide sequence: TGTGCCAGCAGCCTAGGGAAGGGGCTAACCTACGAGCAGTACTTC. Translating it yields CASSLGKGLTYEQYF. The rearrangement joins TRBV28 to TRBJ2-7, with D tentatively TRBD1 (5 bases). V was cut by 6 bases and J by 2 bases, with 17 bases left in between. CDR1 MDHEN and CDR2 SYDVKM come from the germline V gene. The CDR3 extends over 15 amino acids.

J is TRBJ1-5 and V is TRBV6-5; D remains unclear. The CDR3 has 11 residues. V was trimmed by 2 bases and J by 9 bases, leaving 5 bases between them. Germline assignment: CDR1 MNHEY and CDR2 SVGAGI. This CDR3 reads CASSYGAPQHF. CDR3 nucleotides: TGTGCCAGCAGTTACGGTGCGCCCCAGCATTTT.

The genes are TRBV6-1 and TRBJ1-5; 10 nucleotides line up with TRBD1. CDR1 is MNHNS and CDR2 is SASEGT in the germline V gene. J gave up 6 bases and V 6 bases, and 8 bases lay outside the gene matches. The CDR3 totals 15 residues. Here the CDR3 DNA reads TGTGCCAGCAGGTCGGGACAGGGGTTAGGTCAGCCCCAGCATTTT. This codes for CASRSGQGLGQPQHF.

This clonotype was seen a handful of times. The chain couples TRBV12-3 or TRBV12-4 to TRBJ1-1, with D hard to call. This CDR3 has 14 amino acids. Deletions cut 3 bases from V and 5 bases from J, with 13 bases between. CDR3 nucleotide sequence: TGTGCCAGCAGTTTGCCGGGAAGGGAAACTGAAGCTTTCTTT. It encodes CASSLPGRETEAFF.

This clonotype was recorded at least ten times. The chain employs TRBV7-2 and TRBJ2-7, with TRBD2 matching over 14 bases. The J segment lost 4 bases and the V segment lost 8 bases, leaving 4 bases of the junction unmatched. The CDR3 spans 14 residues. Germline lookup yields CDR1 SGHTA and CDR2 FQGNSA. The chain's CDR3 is CASGRLAGGYEQYF. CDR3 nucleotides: TGTGCCAGCGGGAGACTAGCGGGAGGGTACGAGCAGTACTTC.

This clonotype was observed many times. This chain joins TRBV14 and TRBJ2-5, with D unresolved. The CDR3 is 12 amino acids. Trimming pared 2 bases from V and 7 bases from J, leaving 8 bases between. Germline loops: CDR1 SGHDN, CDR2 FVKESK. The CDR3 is CASSQQFGTQYF. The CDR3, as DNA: TGTGCCAGCAGCCAACAGTTCGGGACCCAGTACTTC.

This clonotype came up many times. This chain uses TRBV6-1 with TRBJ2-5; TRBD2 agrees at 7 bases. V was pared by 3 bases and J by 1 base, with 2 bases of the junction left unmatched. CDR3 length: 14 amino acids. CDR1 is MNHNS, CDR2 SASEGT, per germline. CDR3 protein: CASSDREGQETQYF. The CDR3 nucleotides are TGTGCCAGCAGTGATAGGGAGGGCCAAGAGACCCAGTACTTC.

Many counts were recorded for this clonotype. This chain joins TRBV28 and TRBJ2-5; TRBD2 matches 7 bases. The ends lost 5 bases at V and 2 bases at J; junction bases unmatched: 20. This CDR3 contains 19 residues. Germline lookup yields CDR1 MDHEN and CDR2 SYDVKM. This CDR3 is CASSPTPGLAVLEQETQYF. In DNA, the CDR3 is TGTGCCAGCAGTCCCACCCCGGGGCTAGCGGTCCTCGAACAAGAGACCCAGTACTTC.

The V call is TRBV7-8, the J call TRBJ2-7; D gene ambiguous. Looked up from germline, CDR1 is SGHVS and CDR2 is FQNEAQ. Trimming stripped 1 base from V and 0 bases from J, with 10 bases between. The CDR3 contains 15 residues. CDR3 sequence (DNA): TGTGCCAGCAGCTTAGGGTGGGCCCGCTCCTACGAGCAGTACTTC. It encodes CASSLGWARSYEQYF.

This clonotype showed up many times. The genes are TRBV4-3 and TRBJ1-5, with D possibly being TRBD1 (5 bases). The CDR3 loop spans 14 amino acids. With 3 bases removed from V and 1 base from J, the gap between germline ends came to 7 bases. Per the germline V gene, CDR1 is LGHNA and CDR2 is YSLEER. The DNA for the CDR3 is TGCGCCAGCAGCCACAGGGCAAGCAATCAGCCCCAGCATTTT. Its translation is CASSHRASNQPQHF.

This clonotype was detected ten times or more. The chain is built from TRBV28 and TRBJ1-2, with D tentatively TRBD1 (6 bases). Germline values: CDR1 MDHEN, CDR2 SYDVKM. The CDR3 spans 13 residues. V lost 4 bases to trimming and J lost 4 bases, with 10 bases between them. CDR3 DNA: TGTGCCAGCAGTTCAGGACAGATCTATGGCTACACCTTC. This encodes CASSSGQIYGYTF.

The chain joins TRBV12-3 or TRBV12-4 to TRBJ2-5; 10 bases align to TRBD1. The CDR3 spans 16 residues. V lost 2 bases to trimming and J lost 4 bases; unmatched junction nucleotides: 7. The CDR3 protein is CASSLRGQGRVETQYF. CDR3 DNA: TGTGCCAGCAGTTTACGGGGACAGGGGCGGGTAGAGACCCAGTACTTC.

The CDR3 DNA reads TGTGCCAGCAGTTTATGGTTAGCGGGAGTAGAGACCCAGTACTTC. It codes for CASSLWLAGVETQYF. The chain has TRBV27 and TRBJ2-5, with 9 bases fitting TRBD2. Germline loops: CDR1 MNHEY, CDR2 SMNVEV (reference sequence). CDR3 length equals 15 residues. The junction had 4 bases not matched to a gene; V was cut back by 1 base and J by 4 bases.

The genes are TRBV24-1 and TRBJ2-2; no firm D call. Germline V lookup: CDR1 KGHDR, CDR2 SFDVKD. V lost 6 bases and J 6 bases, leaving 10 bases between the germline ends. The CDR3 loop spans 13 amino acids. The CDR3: CATSLGWSGELFF. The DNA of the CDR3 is TGTGCCACCAGTCTCGGCTGGTCCGGGGAGCTGTTTTTT.

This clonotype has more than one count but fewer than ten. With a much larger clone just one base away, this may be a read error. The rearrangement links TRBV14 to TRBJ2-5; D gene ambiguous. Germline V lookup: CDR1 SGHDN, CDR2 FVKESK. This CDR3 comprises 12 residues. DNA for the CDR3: TGTGCCAGCAGCCATCAACCGGAGACCCGGTACTTC. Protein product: CASSHQPETRYF.

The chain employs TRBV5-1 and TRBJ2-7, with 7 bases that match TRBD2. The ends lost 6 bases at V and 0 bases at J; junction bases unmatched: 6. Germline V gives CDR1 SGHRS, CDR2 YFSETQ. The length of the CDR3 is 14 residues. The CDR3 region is CASTFAGDSYEQYF. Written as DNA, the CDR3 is TGCGCCAGCACTTTCGCGGGAGACTCCTACGAGCAGTACTTC.

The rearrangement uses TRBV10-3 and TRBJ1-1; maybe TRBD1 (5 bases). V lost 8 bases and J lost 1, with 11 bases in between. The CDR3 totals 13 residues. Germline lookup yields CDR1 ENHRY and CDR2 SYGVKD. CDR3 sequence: CAILGRSNTEAFF. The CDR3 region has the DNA TGTGCCATCCTGGGACGGTCGAACACTGAAGCTTTCTTT.

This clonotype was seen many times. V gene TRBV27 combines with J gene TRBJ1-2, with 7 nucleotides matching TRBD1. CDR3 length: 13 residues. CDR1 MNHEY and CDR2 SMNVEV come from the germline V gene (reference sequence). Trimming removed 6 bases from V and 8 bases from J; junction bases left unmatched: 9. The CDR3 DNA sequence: TGTGCCAGCAGGGCCGACAGGGCGGGAGGCTACACCTTC. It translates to CASRADRAGGYTF.

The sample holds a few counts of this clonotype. DNA for the CDR3: TGTGCCAGCAGGCCCCAGGGTGAATCCGAGCAGTACTTC. Its translation: CASRPQGESEQYF. The rearrangement joins TRBV12-3 or TRBV12-4 to TRBJ2-7; perhaps TRBD1 as D (5 bases). This CDR3 comprises 13 residues. V was pared by 6 bases and J by 6 bases, with 15 bases between.

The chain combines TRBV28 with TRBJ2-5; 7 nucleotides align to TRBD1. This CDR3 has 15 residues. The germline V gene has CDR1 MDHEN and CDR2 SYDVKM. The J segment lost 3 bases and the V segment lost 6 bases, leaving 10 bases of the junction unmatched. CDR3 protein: CASSITGTAKETQYF. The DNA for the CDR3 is TGTGCCAGCAGCATAACCGGGACAGCGAAAGAGACCCAGTACTTC.

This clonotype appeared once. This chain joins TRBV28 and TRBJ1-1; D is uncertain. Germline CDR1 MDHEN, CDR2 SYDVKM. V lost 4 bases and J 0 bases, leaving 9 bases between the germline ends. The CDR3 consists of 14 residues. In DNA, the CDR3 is TGTGCCAGCAGTTGGCAGATTATGAACACTGAAGCTTTCTTT. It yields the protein CASSWQIMNTEAFF.